This TCR beta chain is drawn from a study of technical replicates of blood from a few donors. CDR1 SEHNR and CDR2 FQNEAQ come from the germline V gene (reference sequence). The CDR3 consists of 12 residues. Trimming cost V 10 bases and J 4 bases; bases outside gene matches: 6. The repertoire was sequenced with immunoSEQ multiplex PCR; TCRdb's copy has only in-frame clones and lacks some. The data contain fewer than 100,000 clones, about 97% of them seen just once; the ten biggest clones take up roughly 0.2%. The TCR was taken from a human donor in good health. The sequenced sample consisted of T cells isolated from PBMCs. The chain joins TRBV7-9 to TRBJ1-2, with 7 bases matching TRBD1. CDR3 coding DNA: TGTGCCACAGGGGGTAGGGGCTATGGCTACACCTTC. Translating it yields CATGGRGYGYTF. Based on the CDR3 plus reference TRBV7-9 and TRBJ1-2, the full variable domain is DTGVSQNPRHKITKRGQNVTFRCDPISEHNRLYWYRQTLGQGPEFLTYFQNEAQLEKSRLLSDRFSAERPKGSFSTLEIQRTEQGDSAMYLCATGGRGYGYTFGSGTRLTVV.